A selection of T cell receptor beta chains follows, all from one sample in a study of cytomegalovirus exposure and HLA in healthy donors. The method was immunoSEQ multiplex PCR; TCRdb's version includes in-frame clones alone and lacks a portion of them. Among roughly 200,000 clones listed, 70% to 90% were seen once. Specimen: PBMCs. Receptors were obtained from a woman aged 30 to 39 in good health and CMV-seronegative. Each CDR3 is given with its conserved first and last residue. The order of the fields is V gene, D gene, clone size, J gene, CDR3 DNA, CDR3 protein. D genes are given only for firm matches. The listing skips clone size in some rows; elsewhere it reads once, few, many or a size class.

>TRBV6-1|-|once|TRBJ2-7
TGTGCCAGCAGTGAAACAGGGACCTTCGGGGAGCAGTACTTC
CASSETGTFGEQYF
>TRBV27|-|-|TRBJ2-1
TGTGCCAGCAGTCTAGGTGGCAATTACAATGAGCAGTTCTTC
CASSLGGNYNEQFF
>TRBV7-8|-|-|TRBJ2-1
TGTGCCAGCAGTTTGGAGGGTCAGGTGAATGAGCAGTTCTTC
CASSLEGQVNEQFF
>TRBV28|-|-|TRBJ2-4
TGTGCCAGCAGCCTCCCCCAGGTGGGCATTCAGTACTTC
CASSLPQVGIQYF
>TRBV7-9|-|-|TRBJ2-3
TGTGCCAGCAGGAACGAGGCAGATACGCAGTATTTT
CASRNEADTQYF
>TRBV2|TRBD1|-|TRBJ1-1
TGTGCCAGCAGTGTGGACAGGGGGGGTGAAGCTTTCTTT
CASSVDRGGEAFF
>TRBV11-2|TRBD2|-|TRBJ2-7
TGTGCCAGCAGCTTAATGGCGGGAGCGCCCTACGAGCAGTACTTC
CASSLMAGAPYEQYF
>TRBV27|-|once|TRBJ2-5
TGTGCCAGCAGTTTATATCAAAAAGAGACCCAGTACTTC
CASSLYQKETQYF
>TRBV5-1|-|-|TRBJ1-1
TGCGCCAGCAGCTCCCCCAATCAGAACACTGAAGCTTTCTTT
CASSSPNQNTEAFF
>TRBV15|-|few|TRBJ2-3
TGTGTCGCCCAGGCGGGACTCCTCACAGATACGCAGTATTTT
CVAQAGLLTDTQYF
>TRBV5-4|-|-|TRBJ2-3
TGTGCCAGCAGACCCCAGGGCACAGATACGCAGTATTTT
CASRPQGTDTQYF
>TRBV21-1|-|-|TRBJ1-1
TGTGCCAGCAGCAAAAAAGGGGACAGGGGAGGCACTGAAGCTTTCTTT
CASSKKGDRGGTEAFF
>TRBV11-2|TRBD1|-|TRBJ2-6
TGTGCCAGCACCGTAGGACAGGGTCATCTCTCTGGGGCCAACGTCCTGACTTTC
CASTVGQGHLSGANVLTF
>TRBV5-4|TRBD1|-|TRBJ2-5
TGTGCCAGCAGCCGGACAGGGAACCAAGAGACCCAGTACTTC
CASSRTGNQETQYF
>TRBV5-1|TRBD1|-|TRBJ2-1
TGCGCCAGCAGCGCCGTAACCGGGACAGGGAGGTTCCATGAGCAGTTCTTC
CASSAVTGTGRFHEQFF
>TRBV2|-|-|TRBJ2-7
TGTGCCAGCAGACCGGGGCAGGGACTTTACGAGCAGTACTTC
CASRPGQGLYEQYF
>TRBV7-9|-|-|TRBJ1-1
TGTGCCAGCAGCAGGACAGAGAACACTGAAGCTTTCTTT
CASSRTENTEAFF
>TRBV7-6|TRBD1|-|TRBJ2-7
TGTGCCAGCAGCTTAAGGGGACAGGTCTCCGAGCAGTACTTC
CASSLRGQVSEQYF
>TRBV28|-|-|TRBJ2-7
TGTGCCAGCATAAGCGGAGGGCAAGATGGTCACGAGCAGTACTTC
CASISGGQDGHEQYF
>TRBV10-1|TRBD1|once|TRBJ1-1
TGCGCCAGCAGTCCGGGACAGGCCACTGAAGCTTTCTTT
CASSPGQATEAFF
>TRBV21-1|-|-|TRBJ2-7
TGTGCCAGCAGCCCACGGACAGGAATAGTGGACGAGCAGTACTTC
CASSPRTGIVDEQYF
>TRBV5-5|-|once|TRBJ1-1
TGTGCCAGCAGCTTGGCGGGGGACACTGAAGCTTTCTTT
CASSLAGDTEAFF
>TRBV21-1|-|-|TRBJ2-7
TGTGCCAACAGCAAGGCGTGGGAGCGGGGTACCTCCTGGGAGCAGTACTTC
CANSKAWERGTSWEQYF
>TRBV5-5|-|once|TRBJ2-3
TGTGCCAGCAGCTTTTTCAGCAGGGTGGAATCCAGTTCGCAGTATTTT
CASSFFSRVESSSQYF
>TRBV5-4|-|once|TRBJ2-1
TGTGCCAGCAGCCATCCCTCCTACAATGAGCAGTTCTTC
CASSHPSYNEQFF
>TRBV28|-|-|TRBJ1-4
TGTGCCACCCTCGGAAGGCCAGCGGTAAAGGGGGAACTGTTTTTT
CATLGRPAVKGELFF
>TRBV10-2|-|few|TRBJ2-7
TGCGCCAGCAAGGTTTCAGGTCACTCCTACGAGCAGTACTTC
CASKVSGHSYEQYF
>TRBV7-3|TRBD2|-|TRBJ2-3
TGTGCCAGCAGCCTCAGCGGGGGCACAGATACGCAGTATTTT
CASSLSGGTDTQYF
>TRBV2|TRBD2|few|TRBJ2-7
TGTGCCAGCAGTTCGACTAGCGGGTTTACCTACGAGCAGTACTTC
CASSSTSGFTYEQYF
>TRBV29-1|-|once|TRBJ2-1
TGCAGCGTGAGGCCCAGGGGCGACCCCAATGAGCAGTTCTTC
CSVRPRGDPNEQFF
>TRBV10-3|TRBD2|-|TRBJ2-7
TGTGCCATCAGGGACCCCGGGACTAGCGGGGGGAATTCCTACGAGCAGTACTTC
CAIRDPGTSGGNSYEQYF
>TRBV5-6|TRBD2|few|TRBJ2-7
TGTGCCAGCAGCCCCGGATGGGGGGGTTACGAGCAGTACTTC
CASSPGWGGYEQYF
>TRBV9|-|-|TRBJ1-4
TGTGCCAGCAGCGGGGGGGGACGTGAAAAACTGTTTTTT
CASSGGGREKLFF
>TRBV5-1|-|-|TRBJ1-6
TGCGCCAGCAGCCCGGGGGACGGCAGCTCCTATAATTCACCCCTCCACTTT
CASSPGDGSSYNSPLHF
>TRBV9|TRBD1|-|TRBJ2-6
TGTGCCAGCAGCGTAGGCACCGGGACAGGGTGGACTGGGGCCAACGTCCTGACTTTC
CASSVGTGTGWTGANVLTF
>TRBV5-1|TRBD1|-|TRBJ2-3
TGCGCCAGCAGCTCGCCGGGACAGGGGGCTACAGATACGCAGTATTTT
CASSSPGQGATDTQYF
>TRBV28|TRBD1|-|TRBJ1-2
TGTGCCAGCAGTCTACTCGGACAGGGGGCGCTTGGCTACACCTTC
CASSLLGQGALGYTF
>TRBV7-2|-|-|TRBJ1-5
TGTGCCAGCAGCTTAGAGTACACGCGGAACCAGCCCCAGCATTTT
CASSLEYTRNQPQHF
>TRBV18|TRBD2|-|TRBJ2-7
TGTGCCAGCTCACCCGGACTAGCGGGAGGGCGCTACGAGCAGTACTTC
CASSPGLAGGRYEQYF
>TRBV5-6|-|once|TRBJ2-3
TGTGCCAGCAGCTTATCGGATACGCAGTATTTT
CASSLSDTQYF
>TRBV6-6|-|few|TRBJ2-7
TGTGCCAGCAGCGTCCCGGGGATCTACGAGCAGTACTTC
CASSVPGIYEQYF
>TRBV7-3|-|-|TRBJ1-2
TGTGCCAGCAGCTTAGGAGAGAACTATGGCTACACCTTC
CASSLGENYGYTF
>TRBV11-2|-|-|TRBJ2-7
TGTGCCAGCAGCTTTTACAACTCCTACGAGCAGTACTTC
CASSFYNSYEQYF
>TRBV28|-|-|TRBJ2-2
TGTGCCAGCACCTCCCAGGGTGCAACCGGGGAGCTGTTTTTT
CASTSQGATGELFF